The present T cell receptor beta chain was sequenced within a study of T-cell memory formation after mild COVID-19. Study details: Clustering of TCRs was largely donor specific. Study results and caveats: Shrinking CD4+ clones resided mostly in CM and EM, and CD8+ ones in EMRA. Clones that got smaller from day 15 to 85 had even CD4/CD8, while clones growing later tipped toward CD4+.

Worth noting for this clonotype: Its antigen is unidentified.

Researchers used 5'RACE with constant-segment primers to make TCR alpha and TCR beta cDNA libraries that carry sample barcodes and UMIs. TCRdb reprocessed the 5' RACE reads with MiXCR, giving one entry per CDR3 protein. This sample has about 81,000 distinct CDR3 sequences; 20% to 30% occur once, and the top ten carry over 40%. The sequence was obtained from a man aged 18 to 29 who had mild COVID-19 (a few samples of this study predate the infection). Cell type and time point are not known. Sequencing was done on a sample of PBMCs or a T cell subset sorted from them (not recorded which).

The CDR3 coding sequence is TGCGCCAGCAGCTCAGGACAGGCGAACACTGAAGCTTTCTTT. It is translated as CASSSGQANTEAFF. J is TRBJ1-1 and V is TRBV5-1; 7 bases fit TRBD1. V lost 3 bases and J lost 1; bases outside the gene matches: 3. CDR1 is SGHRS, CDR2 YFSETQ, per germline. The length of the CDR3 is 14 residues. The full variable domain, its missing parts supplied by reference TRBV5-1 and TRBJ1-1, is KAGVTQTPRYLIKTRGQQVTLSCSPISGHRSVSWYQQTPGQGLQFLFEYFSETQRNKGNFPGRFSGRQFSNSRSEMNVSTLELGDSALYLCASSSGQANTEAFFGQGTRLTVV.